Listed here are 15 T cell receptor beta chains from one sample, sequenced in a study of shared clonotypes between healthy human individuals. Sequencing used immunoSEQ multiplex PCR; TCRdb keeps in-frame clones, though not all of them. The repertoire includes some 1.4 million clones, 96% of them detected once, and roughly 1.2% sits in the top ten. The source material was naive CD4+ T cells sorted from blood. The subset here: CD45RA+ positively selected. These receptors were obtained from a man aged 25-45 years in good health.

The chain employs TRBV7-9 and TRBJ2-1, with 8 bases fitting TRBD1. CDR3 length: 16 amino acids. The V and J ends lost 5 bases and 4 bases, in that order; junction bases with no gene match: 10. Germline V gene lookup returns CDR1 SEHNR and CDR2 FQNEAQ (reference sequence). CDR3 nucleotide sequence: TGTGCCAGCAGCCCGGAGGACAGGGCGGGATACAATGAGCAGTTCTTC. This sequence encodes CASSPEDRAGYNEQFF. The full variable domain, in which reference TRBV7-9 and TRBJ2-1 provide the parts outside the CDR3, is DTGVSQNPRHKITKRGQNVTFRCDPISEHNRLYWYRQTLGQGPEFLTYFQNEAQLEKSRLLSDRFSAERPKGSFSTLEIQRTEQGDSAMYLCASSPEDRAGYNEQFFGPGTRLTVL.

The V and J genes are TRBV28 and TRBJ1-1; D not resolved. The CDR3 has 12 amino acids. Between the trimmed V and J ends, which lost 5 bases and 3 bases, there was a span of 7 bases. Germline-derived CDR1 and CDR2 are MDHEN and SYDVKM. CDR3 nucleotides: TGTGCCAGCAGTCCCCGATACACTGAAGCTTTCTTT. Translating it yields CASSPRYTEAFF. Supplemented by reference TRBV28 and TRBJ1-1, the full variable domain reads DVKVTQSSRYLVKRTGEKVFLECVQDMDHENMFWYRQDPGLGLRLIYFSYDVKMKEKGDIPEGYSVSREKKERFSLILESASTNQTSMYLCASSPRYTEAFFGQGTRLTVV.

This sequence joins TRBV25-1 and TRBJ2-1; D remains ambiguous. The CDR3 has 15 residues. Looked up from germline, CDR1 is MGHDK and CDR2 is SYGVNS. V was cut by 2 bases and J by 2 bases, with 10 bases left in between. The CDR3 DNA sequence: TGTGCCAGCAGTGAAGGCTTGCATCCCTACAATGAGCAGTTCTTC. Translating it yields CASSEGLHPYNEQFF.

This clone was recorded only once. The chain carries TRBV7-2 and TRBJ2-7, with unresolved D. Trimming left V 5 bases short and J 6 bases short, with 17 bases between. CDR1 and CDR2 from the germline V gene are SGHTA and FQGNSA. The CDR3 has 14 amino acids. For the CDR3, the DNA is TGTGCCAGCAGCCCCCTTACTGGCTCTGGCGAGCAGTACTTC. It translates to CASSPLTGSGEQYF.

The chain is built from TRBV30 and TRBJ2-2, with 16 bases matching TRBD2. The trim removed 5 bases at V and 3 bases at J, leaving 6 bases unmatched. This CDR3 has 17 amino acids. The V gene's germline CDR1 is GTSNPN and CDR2 SVGIG (reference sequence). The CDR3: CAWLGTSGRADTGELFF. CDR3 sequence (DNA): TGTGCCTGGCTCGGGACTAGCGGGAGGGCCGACACCGGGGAGCTGTTTTTT.

The chain links TRBV5-1 to TRBJ2-1; no definite D call. The germline V gene encodes CDR1 SGHRS and CDR2 YFSETQ. The CDR3 totals 12 residues. The germline V and J ends were trimmed by 4 bases and 3 bases, with 5 bases remaining between them. The CDR3: CASSKDYNEQFF. DNA of the CDR3: TGCGCCAGCAGCAAGGACTACAATGAGCAGTTCTTC.

The chain employs TRBV6-6 and TRBJ2-1; a possible D gene is TRBD2 (6 bases). In germline, CDR1 is MNHNY, CDR2 SVGAGI (reference sequence). The V gene lost 6 bases and the J gene lost 0 bases, with 15 bases spanning the gap. This CDR3 has 16 amino acids. The DNA for the CDR3 is TGTGCCAGCAGGGGGTCGGAGGGAGCCTCCTACAATGAGCAGTTCTTC. This gives the protein CASRGSEGASYNEQFF.

The rearrangement joins TRBV7-2 to TRBJ2-1; possible D gene TRBD2, 5 bases. From germline, CDR1 is SGHTA and CDR2 FQGNSA. Trimming shortened V by 1 base and J by 3 bases, and 13 bases separated the two germline ends. There are 16 residues in the CDR3. CDR3: CASSLDRDGFYNEQFF. The CDR3, as DNA: TGTGCCAGCAGCTTAGATCGGGATGGATTCTACAATGAGCAGTTCTTC.

V and J are TRBV5-5 and TRBJ2-4; tentatively, D is TRBD2 (5 bases). V lost 3 bases and J lost 8, with 12 bases in between. In germline, CDR1 is SGHKS, CDR2 YYEKEE (reference sequence). The CDR3 runs to 13 residues. The CDR3 is CASSSSRDYIQYF. CDR3 DNA sequence: TGTGCCAGCAGCTCGAGCCGGGATTACATTCAGTACTTC.

The gene calls are TRBV5-6 and TRBJ1-5, with 7 bases matching TRBD1. V lost 5 bases, J lost 9 bases, and 14 bases stayed unmatched. The CDR3 runs to 15 residues. CDR1 is SGHDT and CDR2 is YYEEEE in the germline V gene. The CDR3 protein is CASSLWDSRVWPQHF. The CDR3 coding sequence is TGTGCCAGCAGTCTATGGGACAGTCGGGTTTGGCCCCAGCATTTT.

CDR3 sequence reads: CASTYLGKFF. The CDR3 DNA follows: TGTGCCAGCACATACCTTGGTAAGTTCTTC. V and J are TRBV27 and TRBJ2-1, with D hard to call. The CDR3 extends over 10 amino acids. V lost 7 bases, J lost 14 bases, and 12 bases lay in between. CDR1 is MNHEY, CDR2 SMNVEV, per germline (reference sequence).

The V call is TRBV5-1, the J call TRBJ1-2, with TRBD1 as a possible D gene (5 bases). CDR3 length: 11 residues. V was pared by 5 bases and J by 7 bases, with 9 bases between. Looked up from germline, CDR1 is SGHRS and CDR2 is YFSETQ. The CDR3 protein is CASRGVVGYTF. As DNA, the CDR3 is TGCGCCAGCAGGGGGGTCGTTGGCTACACCTTC.

This chain links TRBV29-1 with TRBJ2-1; the match to TRBD2 covers 8 bases. This CDR3 has 12 amino acids. Germline loops: CDR1 SQVTM, CDR2 ANQGSEA. V shed 8 bases and J 7 bases; nucleotides not matched to a gene: 7. CDR3: CSSGTRANEQFF. As DNA, the CDR3 is TGCAGCTCGGGGACTAGGGCTAATGAGCAGTTCTTC.

This clone was picked up one time. The chain carries TRBV2 and TRBJ1-5; D not certain. CDR1 and CDR2 from the germline V gene are SNHLY and FYNNEI. The V end lost 3 bases, the J end lost 7 bases, and 13 bases lay between the germline ends. The CDR3 contains 14 residues. CDR3 sequence (DNA): TGTGCCAGCAGTGATTGGGCCTCGGGGCAGCCCCAGCATTTT. Translating it yields CASSDWASGQPQHF.

The V and J genes are TRBV2 and TRBJ1-5; no definite D call. CDR1 SNHLY and CDR2 FYNNEI come from the germline V gene. Trimming shortened V by 4 bases and J by 7 bases, and 20 bases separated the two germline ends. The CDR3 consists of 16 residues. The CDR3 region has the DNA TGTGCCAGCAGTGGGTTACAGTTAAGCGCGGAACAGCCCCAGCATTTT. This translates into CASSGLQLSAEQPQHF. The full variable domain, rest sourced from reference TRBV2 and TRBJ1-5, is EPEVTQTPSHQVTQMGQEVILRCVPISNHLYFYWYRQILGQKVEFLVSFYNNEISEKSEIFDDQFSVERPDGSNFTLKIRSTKLEDSAMYFCASSGLQLSAEQPQHFGDGTRLSIL.